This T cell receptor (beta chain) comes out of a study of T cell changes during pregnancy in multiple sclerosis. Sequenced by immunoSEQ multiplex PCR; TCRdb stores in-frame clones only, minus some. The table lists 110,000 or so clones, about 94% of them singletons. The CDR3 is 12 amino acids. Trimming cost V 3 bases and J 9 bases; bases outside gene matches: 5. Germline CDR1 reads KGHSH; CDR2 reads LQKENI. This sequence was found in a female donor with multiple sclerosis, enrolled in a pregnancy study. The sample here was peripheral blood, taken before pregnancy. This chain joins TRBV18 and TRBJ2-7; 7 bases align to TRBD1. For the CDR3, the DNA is TGTGCCAGCTCACCTAGACAGGGTGGGCAGTACTTC. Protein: CASSPRQGGQYF.